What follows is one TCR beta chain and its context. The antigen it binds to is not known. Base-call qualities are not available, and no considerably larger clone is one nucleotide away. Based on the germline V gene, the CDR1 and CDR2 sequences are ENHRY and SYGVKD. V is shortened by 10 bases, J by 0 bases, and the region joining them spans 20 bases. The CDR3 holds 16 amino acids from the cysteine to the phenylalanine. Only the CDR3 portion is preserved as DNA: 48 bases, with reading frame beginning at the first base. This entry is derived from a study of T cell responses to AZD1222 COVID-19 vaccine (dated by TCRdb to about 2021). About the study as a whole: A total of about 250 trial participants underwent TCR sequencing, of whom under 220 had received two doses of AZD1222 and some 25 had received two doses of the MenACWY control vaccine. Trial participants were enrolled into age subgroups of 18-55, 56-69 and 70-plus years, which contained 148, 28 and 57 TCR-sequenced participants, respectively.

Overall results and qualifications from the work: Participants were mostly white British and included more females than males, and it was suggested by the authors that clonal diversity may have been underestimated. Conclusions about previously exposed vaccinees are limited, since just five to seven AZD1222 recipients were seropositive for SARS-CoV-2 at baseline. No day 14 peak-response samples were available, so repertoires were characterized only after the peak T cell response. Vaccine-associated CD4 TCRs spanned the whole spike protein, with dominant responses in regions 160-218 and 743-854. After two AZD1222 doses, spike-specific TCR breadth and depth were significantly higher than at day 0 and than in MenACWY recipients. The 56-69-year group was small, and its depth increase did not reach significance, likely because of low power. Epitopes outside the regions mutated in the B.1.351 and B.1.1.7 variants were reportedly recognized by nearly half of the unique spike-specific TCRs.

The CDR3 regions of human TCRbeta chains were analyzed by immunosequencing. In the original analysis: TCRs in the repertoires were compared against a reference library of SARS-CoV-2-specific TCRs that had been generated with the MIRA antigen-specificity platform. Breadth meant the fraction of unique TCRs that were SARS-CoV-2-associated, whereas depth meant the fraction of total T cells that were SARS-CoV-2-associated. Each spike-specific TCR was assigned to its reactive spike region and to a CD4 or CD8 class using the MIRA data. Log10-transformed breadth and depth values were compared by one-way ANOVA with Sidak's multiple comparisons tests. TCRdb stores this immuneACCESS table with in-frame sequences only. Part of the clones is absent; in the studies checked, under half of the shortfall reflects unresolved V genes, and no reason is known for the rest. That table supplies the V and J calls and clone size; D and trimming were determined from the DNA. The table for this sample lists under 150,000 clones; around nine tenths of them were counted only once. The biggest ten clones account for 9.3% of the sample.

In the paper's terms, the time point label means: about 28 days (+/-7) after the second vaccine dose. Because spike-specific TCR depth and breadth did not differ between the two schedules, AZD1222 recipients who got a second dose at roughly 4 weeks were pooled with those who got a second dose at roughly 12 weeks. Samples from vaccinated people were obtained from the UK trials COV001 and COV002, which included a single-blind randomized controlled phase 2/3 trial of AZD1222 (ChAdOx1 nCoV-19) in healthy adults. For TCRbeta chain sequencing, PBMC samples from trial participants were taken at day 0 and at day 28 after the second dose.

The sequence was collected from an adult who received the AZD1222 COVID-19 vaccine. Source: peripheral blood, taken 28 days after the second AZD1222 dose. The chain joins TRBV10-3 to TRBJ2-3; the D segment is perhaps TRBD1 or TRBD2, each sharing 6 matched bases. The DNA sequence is TGTGCCACCACTCAGCAGTCGGGGGCTAGCACAGATACGCAGTATTTT. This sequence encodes CATTQQSGASTDTQYF.